This T cell receptor (beta chain) was obtained from a study of blood T cell repertoires in COVID-19. Only in-frame clones appear in the TCRdb table, and some are missing; sequencing was by immunoSEQ multiplex PCR. Here the sample spans some 100,000 clones, less than 80% being singletons. CDR1 is SGHRS and CDR2 is YFSETQ in the germline V gene. CDR3 length: 16 residues. V lost 6 bases and J lost 2; bases outside the gene matches: 5. The clonotype was recovered from a man aged 45-65 years with acute or convalescent COVID-19. Material: peripheral blood. The rearrangement joins TRBV5-1 to TRBJ2-6; 10 nucleotides match TRBD1. CDR3 nucleotide sequence: TGCGCCAGCACGGGACAGGGGAGGGCTGGGGCCAACGTCCTGACTTTC. Translating it yields CASTGQGRAGANVLTF.